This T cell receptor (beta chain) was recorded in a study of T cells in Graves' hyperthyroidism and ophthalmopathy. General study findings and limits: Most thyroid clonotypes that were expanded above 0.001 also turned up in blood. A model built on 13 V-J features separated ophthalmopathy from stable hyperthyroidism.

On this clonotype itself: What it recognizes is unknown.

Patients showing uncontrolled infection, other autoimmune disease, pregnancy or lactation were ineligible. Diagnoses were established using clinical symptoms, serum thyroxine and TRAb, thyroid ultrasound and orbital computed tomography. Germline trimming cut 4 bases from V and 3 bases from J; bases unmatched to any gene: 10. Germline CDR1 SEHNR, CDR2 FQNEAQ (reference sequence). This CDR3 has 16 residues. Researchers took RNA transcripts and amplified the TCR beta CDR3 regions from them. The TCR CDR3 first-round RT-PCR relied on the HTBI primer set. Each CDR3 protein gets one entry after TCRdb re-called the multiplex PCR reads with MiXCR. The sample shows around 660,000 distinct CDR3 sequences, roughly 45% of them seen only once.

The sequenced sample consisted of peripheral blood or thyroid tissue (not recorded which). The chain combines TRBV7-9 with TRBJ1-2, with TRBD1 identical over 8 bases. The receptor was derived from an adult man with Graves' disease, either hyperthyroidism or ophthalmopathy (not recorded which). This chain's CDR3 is CASSSVMTGEYYGYTF. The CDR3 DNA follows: TGTGCCAGCAGCTCCGTGATGACAGGGGAGTACTATGGCTACACCTTC.